This T cell receptor (beta chain) was recovered during a study of shared clonotypes between healthy human individuals. General study results and limits: Rarefaction indicated that sorted-subset sequencing remained incomplete although depth was large.

TCRdb's table, derived via immunoSEQ multiplex PCR, lists solely in-frame clones and lacks some. Here the sample spans around 1.9 million clones, roughly 95% being singletons. In the case of this clone: Antigen unknown.

Positive CCR7 selection of CD45RO-negative cells yielded the naive CD8 cells, and terminally differentiated effector memory CD45RA+ cells were excluded. Specimen: naive CD8+ T cells from PBMCs. This receptor was obtained from a man younger than 30 in good health. Some clones in this sample may be carry-over from other donors' samples.

Written as DNA, the CDR3 is TGTGCCAGCAGTTTAACCGGGACGGGGACACTAAACACCGGGGAGCTGTTTTTT. Encoded protein: CASSLTGTGTLNTGELFF. The V and J genes are TRBV28 and TRBJ2-2; weak D call: TRBD1 (6 bases). V lost 2 bases and J lost 2, with 18 bases in between. The germline V gene encodes CDR1 MDHEN and CDR2 SYDVKM. The CDR3 spans 18 residues.